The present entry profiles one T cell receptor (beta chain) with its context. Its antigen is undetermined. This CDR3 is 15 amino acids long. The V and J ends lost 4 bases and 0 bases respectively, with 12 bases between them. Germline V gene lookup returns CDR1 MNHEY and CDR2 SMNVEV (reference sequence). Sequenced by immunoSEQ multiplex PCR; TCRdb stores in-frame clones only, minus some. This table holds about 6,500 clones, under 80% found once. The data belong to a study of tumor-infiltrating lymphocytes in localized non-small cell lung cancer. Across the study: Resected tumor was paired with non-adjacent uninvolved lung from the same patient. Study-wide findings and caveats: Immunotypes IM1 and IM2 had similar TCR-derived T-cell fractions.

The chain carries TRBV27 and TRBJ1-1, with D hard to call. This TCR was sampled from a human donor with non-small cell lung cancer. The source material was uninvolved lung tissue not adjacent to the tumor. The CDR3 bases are TGTGCCAGCAGTTCTCCTGGCGGGGTGAACACTGAAGCTTTCTTT. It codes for CASSSPGGVNTEAFF.